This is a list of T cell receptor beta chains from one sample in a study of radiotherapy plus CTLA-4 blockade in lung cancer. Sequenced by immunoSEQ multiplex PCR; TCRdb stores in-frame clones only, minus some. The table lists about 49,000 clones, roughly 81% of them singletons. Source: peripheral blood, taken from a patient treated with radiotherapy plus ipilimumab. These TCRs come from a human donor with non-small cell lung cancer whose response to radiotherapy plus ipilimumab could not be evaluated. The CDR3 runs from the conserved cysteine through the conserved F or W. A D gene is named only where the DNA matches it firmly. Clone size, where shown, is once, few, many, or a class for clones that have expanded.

cdr3_aa: CASSYYLQGGNQPQHF
cdr3_nt: TGTGCCAGCAGTTACTATCTCCAGGGAGGGAATCAGCCCCAGCATTTT
d_call: .
clone_size: once
j_call: TRBJ1-5
v_call: TRBV6-5

cdr3_aa: CASSEGQGLNTEAFF
cdr3_nt: TGTGCCAGCAGCGAGGGACAGGGACTGAACACTGAAGCTTTCTTT
d_call: TRBD1
clone_size: .
j_call: TRBJ1-1
v_call: TRBV11-1

cdr3_aa: CASSQDSGRGYEQYF
cdr3_nt: TGCGCCAGCAGCCAAGATAGCGGGAGGGGCTACGAGCAGTACTTC
d_call: TRBD2
clone_size: .
j_call: TRBJ2-7
v_call: TRBV4-3

cdr3_aa: CASSLSGVSYEQYF
cdr3_nt: TGTGCCAGCAGCTTGAGCGGAGTCTCCTACGAGCAGTACTTC
d_call: .
clone_size: .
j_call: TRBJ2-7
v_call: TRBV11-2

cdr3_aa: CASSPPWGGGTYEQYF
cdr3_nt: TGTGCCAGCAGTCCCCCGTGGGGGGGAGGTACCTACGAGCAGTACTTC
d_call: TRBD2
clone_size: .
j_call: TRBJ2-7
v_call: TRBV28

cdr3_aa: CATSRGGEQGSAKSTDTQYF
cdr3_nt: TGTGCCACCAGCAGAGGGGGGGAGCAGGGTTCCGCCAAGAGCACAGATACGCAGTATTTT
d_call: .
clone_size: .
j_call: TRBJ2-3
v_call: TRBV15

cdr3_aa: CASSRDGGSANEKLFF
cdr3_nt: TGTGCCAGCAGCAGAGACGGAGGTTCGGCTAATGAAAAACTGTTTTTT
d_call: .
clone_size: .
j_call: TRBJ1-4
v_call: TRBV7-9

cdr3_aa: CASSSLAGGNEQFF
cdr3_nt: TGTGCCAGCAGCTCCCTAGCTGGTGGCAATGAGCAGTTCTTC
d_call: .
clone_size: .
j_call: TRBJ2-1
v_call: TRBV5-4

cdr3_aa: CASSLAVAGARHNSPLHF
cdr3_nt: TGTGCCAGCAGCTTAGCTGTGGCGGGGGCGAGGCATAATTCACCCCTCCACTTT
d_call: .
clone_size: .
j_call: TRBJ1-6
v_call: TRBV11-2

cdr3_aa: CASRLAGGPADEQFF
cdr3_nt: TGCGCCAGCAGATTGGCAGGAGGGCCAGCAGATGAGCAGTTCTTC
d_call: .
clone_size: .
j_call: TRBJ2-1
v_call: TRBV5-1

cdr3_aa: CASSMGSTFYGYTF
cdr3_nt: TGTGCCAGCAGCATGGGGAGTACCTTCTATGGCTACACCTTC
d_call: .
clone_size: .
j_call: TRBJ1-2
v_call: TRBV13